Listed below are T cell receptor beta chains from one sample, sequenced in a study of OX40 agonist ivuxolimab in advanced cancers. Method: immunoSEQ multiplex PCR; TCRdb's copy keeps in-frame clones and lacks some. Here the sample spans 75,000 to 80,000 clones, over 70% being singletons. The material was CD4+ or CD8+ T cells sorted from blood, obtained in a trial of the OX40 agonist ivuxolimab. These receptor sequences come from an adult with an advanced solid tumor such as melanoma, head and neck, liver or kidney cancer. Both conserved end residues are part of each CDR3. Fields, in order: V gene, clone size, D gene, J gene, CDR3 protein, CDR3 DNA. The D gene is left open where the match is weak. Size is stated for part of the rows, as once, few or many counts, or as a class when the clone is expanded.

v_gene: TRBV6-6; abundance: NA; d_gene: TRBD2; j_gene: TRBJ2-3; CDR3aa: CASRVPGLAPDTQYF; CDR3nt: TGTGCCAGCAGAGTCCCGGGACTAGCCCCAGATACGCAGTATTTT
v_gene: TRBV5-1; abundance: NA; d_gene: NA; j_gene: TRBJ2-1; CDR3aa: CASSLEGSSYNEQFF; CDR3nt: TGCGCCAGCAGCTTGGAAGGGAGCTCCTACAATGAGCAGTTCTTC
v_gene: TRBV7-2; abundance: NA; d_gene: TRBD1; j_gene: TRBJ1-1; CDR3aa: CASSPRTGNTEAFF; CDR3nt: TGTGCCAGCAGCCCTAGGACAGGCAACACTGAAGCTTTCTTT
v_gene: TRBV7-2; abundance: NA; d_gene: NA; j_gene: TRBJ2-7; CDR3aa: CASSLTGYEQYF; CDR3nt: TGTGCCAGCAGCTTGACAGGCTACGAGCAGTACTTC
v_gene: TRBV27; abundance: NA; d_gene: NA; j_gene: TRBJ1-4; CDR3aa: CASRGTATNEKLFF; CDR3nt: TGTGCCAGCAGGGGGACGGCAACTAATGAAAAACTGTTTTTT
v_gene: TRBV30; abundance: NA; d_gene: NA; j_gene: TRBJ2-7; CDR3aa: CAWRRDTGYEQYF; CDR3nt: TGTGCCTGGAGGCGGGACACAGGCTACGAGCAGTACTTC
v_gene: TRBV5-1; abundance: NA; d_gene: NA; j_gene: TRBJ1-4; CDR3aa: CASRAAGATNEKLFF; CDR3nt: TGCGCCAGTCGGGCGGCCGGAGCAACTAATGAAAAACTGTTTTTT
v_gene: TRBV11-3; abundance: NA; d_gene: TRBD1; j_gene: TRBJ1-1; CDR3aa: CASSLGAQGATEAFF; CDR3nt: TGTGCCAGCAGCTTGGGGGCACAGGGGGCCACTGAAGCTTTCTTT
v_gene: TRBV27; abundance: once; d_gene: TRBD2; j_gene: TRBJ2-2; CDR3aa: CASSLWASGRSEGELFF; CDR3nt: TGTGCCAGCAGTTTATGGGCCAGCGGGAGGTCGGAGGGGGAGCTGTTTTTT
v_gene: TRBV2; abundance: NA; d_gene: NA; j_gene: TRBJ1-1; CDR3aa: CASGISANTEAFF; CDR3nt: TGTGCCAGCGGAATCTCAGCGAACACTGAAGCTTTCTTT
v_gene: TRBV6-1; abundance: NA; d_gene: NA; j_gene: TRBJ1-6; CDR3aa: CASSEERASPLHF; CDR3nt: TGTGCCAGCAGTGAAGAAAGGGCTTCACCCCTCCACTTT
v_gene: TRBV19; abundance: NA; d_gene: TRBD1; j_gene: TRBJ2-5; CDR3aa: CASSIDRTGGYTETQYF; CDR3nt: TGTGCCAGTAGTATAGATCGGACAGGGGGCTACACAGAGACCCAGTACTTC
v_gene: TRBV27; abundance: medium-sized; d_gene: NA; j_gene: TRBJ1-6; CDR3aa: CASSLGLSKSSYNSPLHF; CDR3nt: TGTGCCAGCAGTTTAGGTCTGTCAAAGAGCTCCTATAATTCACCCCTCCACTTT
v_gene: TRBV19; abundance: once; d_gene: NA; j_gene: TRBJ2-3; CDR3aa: CASSSLRESAAPPNTQYF; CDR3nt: TGTGCCAGTAGTAGCCTTAGGGAATCAGCAGCCCCCCCAAATACGCAGTATTTT
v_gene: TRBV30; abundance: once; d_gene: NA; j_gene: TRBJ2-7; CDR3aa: CAWSAPDWTYEQYF; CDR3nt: TGTGCCTGGAGCGCTCCGGACTGGACCTACGAGCAGTACTTC
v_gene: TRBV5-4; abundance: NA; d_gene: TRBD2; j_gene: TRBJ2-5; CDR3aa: CASYLGAGGPQETQYF; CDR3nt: TGTGCCAGCTACTTAGGGGCGGGAGGGCCTCAAGAGACCCAGTACTTC
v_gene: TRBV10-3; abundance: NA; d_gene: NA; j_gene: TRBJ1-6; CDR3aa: CAISDQGPTLSSWSSYNSPLHF; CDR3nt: TGTGCCATCAGTGACCAAGGTCCCACACTGAGCTCCTGGAGCTCCTATAATTCACCCCTCCACTTT
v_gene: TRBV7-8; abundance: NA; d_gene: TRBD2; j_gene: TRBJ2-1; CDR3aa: CASSPLAVTSHEQFF; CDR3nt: TGTGCCAGCAGCCCCCTAGCGGTCACGAGCCATGAGCAGTTCTTC
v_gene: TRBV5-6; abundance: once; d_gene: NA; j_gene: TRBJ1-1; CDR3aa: CASSPPGSLHTEAFF; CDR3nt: TGTGCCAGCAGCCCTCCGGGTTCTCTACACACTGAAGCTTTCTTT
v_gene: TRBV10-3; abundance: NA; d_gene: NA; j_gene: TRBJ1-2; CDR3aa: CAILGNRYSNYGYTF; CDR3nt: TGTGCCATCTTAGGGAACAGGTATTCTAACTATGGCTACACCTTC
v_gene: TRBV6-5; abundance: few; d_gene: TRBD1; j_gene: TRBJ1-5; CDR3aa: CASNQGASNQPQHF; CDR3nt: TGTGCCAGCAACCAGGGGGCAAGCAATCAGCCCCAGCATTTT
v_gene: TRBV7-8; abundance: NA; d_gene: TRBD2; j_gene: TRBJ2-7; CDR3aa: CASSFDGRDYEQYF; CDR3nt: TGTGCCAGCAGCTTCGACGGGAGGGATTACGAGCAGTACTTC
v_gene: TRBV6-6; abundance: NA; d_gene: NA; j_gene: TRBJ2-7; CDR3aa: CASSGTQVSYEQYF; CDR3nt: TGTGCCAGCAGTGGGACGCAAGTCTCCTACGAGCAGTACTTC
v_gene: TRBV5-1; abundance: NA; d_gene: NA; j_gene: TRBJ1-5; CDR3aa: CASSFGAPNQPQHF; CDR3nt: TGCGCCAGCAGCTTCGGGGCACCAAATCAGCCCCAGCATTTT
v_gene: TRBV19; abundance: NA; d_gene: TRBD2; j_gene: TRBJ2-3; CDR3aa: CASCHITSGGANTQYF; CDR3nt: TGTGCCAGTTGCCACATTACTAGCGGGGGGGCTAATACGCAGTATTTT
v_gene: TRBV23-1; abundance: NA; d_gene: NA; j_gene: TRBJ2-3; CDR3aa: CASSQSDLQGCTDTQYF; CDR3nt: TGCGCCAGCAGTCAATCTGACCTGCAGGGGTGTACAGATACGCAGTATTTT
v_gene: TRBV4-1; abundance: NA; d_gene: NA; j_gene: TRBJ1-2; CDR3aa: CASSQVRSRSNYGYTF; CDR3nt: TGCGCCAGCAGCCAAGTTCGAAGCCGGTCTAACTATGGCTACACCTTC
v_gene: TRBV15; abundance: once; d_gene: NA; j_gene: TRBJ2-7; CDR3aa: CATSRDPSMSYEQYF; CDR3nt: TGTGCCACCAGCAGAGATCCATCAATGAGCTACGAGCAGTACTTC
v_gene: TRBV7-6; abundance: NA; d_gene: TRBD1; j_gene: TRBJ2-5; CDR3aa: CASSNWAGGGETQYF; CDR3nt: TGTGCCAGCAGCAACTGGGCAGGGGGCGGTGAGACCCAGTACTTC
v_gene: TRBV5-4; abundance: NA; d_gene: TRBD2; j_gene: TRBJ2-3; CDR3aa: CASSLRLAGGIDTQYF; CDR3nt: TGTGCCAGCAGCTTAAGACTAGCGGGAGGAATAGATACGCAGTATTTT
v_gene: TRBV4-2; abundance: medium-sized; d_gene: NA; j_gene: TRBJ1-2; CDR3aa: CASSQDLTSYTF; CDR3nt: TGTGCCAGCAGCCAAGATCTAACCAGCTACACCTTC
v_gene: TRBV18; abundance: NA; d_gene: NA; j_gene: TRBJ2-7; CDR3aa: CASSSPGSPYEQYF; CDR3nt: TGTGCCAGCTCATCCCCAGGGAGCCCCTACGAGCAGTACTTC
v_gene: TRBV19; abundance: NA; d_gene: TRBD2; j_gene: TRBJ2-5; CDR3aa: CASSIEDFWASGGPSKETQYF; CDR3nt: TGTGCCAGTAGTATTGAAGATTTTTGGGCTAGCGGGGGGCCGAGTAAAGAGACCCAGTACTTC
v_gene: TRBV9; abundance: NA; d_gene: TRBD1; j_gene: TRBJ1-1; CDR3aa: CASSATGSWGTEAFF; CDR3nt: TGTGCCAGCAGCGCGACAGGGTCTTGGGGCACTGAAGCTTTCTTT
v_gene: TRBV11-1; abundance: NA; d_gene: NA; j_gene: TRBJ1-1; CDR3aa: CASSLWGENTEAFF; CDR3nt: TGTGCCAGCAGCTTATGGGGCGAGAACACTGAAGCTTTCTTT